This T cell receptor beta chain originates from a study of control samples from healthy donors and cancer patients. The data were produced by immunoSEQ multiplex PCR, yet TCRdb's version contains in-frame clones alone and is incomplete. The table lists about 130,000 clones, approximately 84% of them singletons, with roughly 2% in the top ten. The V and J ends lost 4 bases and 2 bases respectively, with 15 bases between them. This CDR3 spans 15 amino acids. Germline CDR1 and CDR2: MNHEY and SVGAGI. Sequenced input: blood. This clonotype was sampled from a man between 18 and 29 years old in good health. V usage is TRBV6-5 and J usage is TRBJ2-7; D remains unclear. In DNA, the CDR3 is TGTGCCAGCAGTTTAGACGGCGCCAGAACCTACGAGCAGTACTTC. This sequence encodes CASSLDGARTYEQYF.